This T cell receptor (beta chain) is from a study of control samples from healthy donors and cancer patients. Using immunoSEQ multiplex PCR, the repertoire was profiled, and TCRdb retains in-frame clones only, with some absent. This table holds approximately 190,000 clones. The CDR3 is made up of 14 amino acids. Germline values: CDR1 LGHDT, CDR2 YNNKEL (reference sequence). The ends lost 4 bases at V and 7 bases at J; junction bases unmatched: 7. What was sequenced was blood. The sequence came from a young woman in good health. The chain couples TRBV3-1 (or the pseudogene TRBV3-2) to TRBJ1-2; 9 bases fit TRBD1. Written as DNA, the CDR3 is TGTGCCAGCAGCCGGCGGGACAGGGAGTCTGGCTACACCTTC. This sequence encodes CASSRRDRESGYTF.